The clone carrying this T cell receptor (beta chain) occurred a few times. The sample comes from a study of memory CD4+ T cells and cytomegalovirus serostatus. Libraries were prepared by immunoSEQ multiplex PCR; TCRdb keeps only in-frame clonotypes and omits some of them. The sample lists over 25,000 clones, 76% occurring once. The germline V gene has CDR1 SGHRS and CDR2 YFSETQ. Trimming took 0 bases from V and 5 from J; bases not matched to a gene: 8. This CDR3 comprises 16 residues. The sort gate was single viable CD3+CD4+CD8-CD45RO+ cells for memory CD4+ T cells. V is TRBV5-1 and J is TRBJ2-7, with TRBD2 matching 10 bases. The receptor was derived from an adult in good health and CMV-seronegative. Sequencing was carried out using memory CD4+ T cells from blood. In DNA form, the CDR3 reads TGCGCCAGCAGCTTGGAAGGGCTAGCGGGGGTCGACGAGCAGTACTTC. Protein sequence: CASSLEGLAGVDEQYF.